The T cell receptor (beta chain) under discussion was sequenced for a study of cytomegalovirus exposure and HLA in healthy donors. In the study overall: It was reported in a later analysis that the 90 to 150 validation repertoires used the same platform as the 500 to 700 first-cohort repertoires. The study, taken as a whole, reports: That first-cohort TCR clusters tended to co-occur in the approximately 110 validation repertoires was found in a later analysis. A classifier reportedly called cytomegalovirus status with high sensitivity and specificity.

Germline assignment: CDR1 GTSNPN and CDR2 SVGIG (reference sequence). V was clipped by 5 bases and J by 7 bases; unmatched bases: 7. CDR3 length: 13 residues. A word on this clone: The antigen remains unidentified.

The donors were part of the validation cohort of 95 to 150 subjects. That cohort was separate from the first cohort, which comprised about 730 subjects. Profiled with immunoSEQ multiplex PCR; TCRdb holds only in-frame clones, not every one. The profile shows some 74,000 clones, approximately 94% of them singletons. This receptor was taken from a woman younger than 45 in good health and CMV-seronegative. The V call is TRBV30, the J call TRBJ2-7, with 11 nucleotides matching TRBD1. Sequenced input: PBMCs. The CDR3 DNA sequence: TGTGCCTGGCACTCCGGGACAGGGGGAGAGCAGTACTTC. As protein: CAWHSGTGGEQYF. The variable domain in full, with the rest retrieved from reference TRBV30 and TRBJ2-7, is SQTIHQWPATLVQPVGSPLSLECTVEGTSNPNLYWYRQAAGRGLQLLFYSVGIGQISSEVPQNLSASRPQDRQFILSSKKLLLSDSGFYLCAWHSGTGGEQYFGPGTRLTVT.